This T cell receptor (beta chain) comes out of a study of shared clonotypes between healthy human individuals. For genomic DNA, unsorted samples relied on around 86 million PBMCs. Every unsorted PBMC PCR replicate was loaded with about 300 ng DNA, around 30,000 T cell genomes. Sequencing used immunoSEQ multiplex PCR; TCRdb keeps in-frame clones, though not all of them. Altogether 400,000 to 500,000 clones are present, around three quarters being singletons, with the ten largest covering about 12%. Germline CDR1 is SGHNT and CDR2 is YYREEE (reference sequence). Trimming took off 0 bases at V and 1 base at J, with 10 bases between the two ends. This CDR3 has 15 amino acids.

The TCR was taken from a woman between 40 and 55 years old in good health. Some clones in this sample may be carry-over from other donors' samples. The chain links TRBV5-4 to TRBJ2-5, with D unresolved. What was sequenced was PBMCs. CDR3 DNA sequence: TGTGCCAGCAGCTTGGAATTCGGTTCCCAAGAGACCCAGTACTTC. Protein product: CASSLEFGSQETQYF.